These 17 T cell receptor beta chains were sequenced from one sample in a study of tumor-infiltrating lymphocytes in oesophageal squamous cell carcinoma. TCRdb processed the PCR reads anew with MiXCR; each CDR3 protein has one entry. The sample contains roughly 13,000 distinct CDR3 sequences, 46% of which appear only once. The material sequenced was blood. The source is a male donor with esophageal squamous cell carcinoma.

The chain has TRBV7-8 and TRBJ1-1; D remains ambiguous. Germline values: CDR1 SGHVS, CDR2 FQNEAQ. With 5 bases removed from V and 2 bases from J, the gap between germline ends came to 9 bases. This CDR3 contains 13 residues. CDR3 in DNA: TGTGCCAGCAGCCCGGGCCCCAACACTGAAGCTTTCTTT. Its translation is CASSPGPNTEAFF.

This clonotype has a count of ten or more. The chain combines TRBV27 with TRBJ2-5; D remains unclear. V lost 5 bases to trimming and J lost 0 bases, with 7 bases between them. CDR1 and CDR2 from the germline V gene are MNHEY and SMNVEV (reference sequence). The CDR3 length is 13 residues. In DNA, the CDR3 is TGTGCCAGCAGTCCCGAATACCAAGAGACCCAGTACTTC. This codes for CASSPEYQETQYF.

V and J are TRBV7-2 and TRBJ2-4, with D maybe TRBD2 (6 bases). The V end was cut by 4 bases, the J end by 3 bases, with 13 bases between. Germline-derived CDR1 and CDR2 are SGHTA and FQGNSA. The CDR3 runs 15 residues. For the CDR3, the DNA is TGTGCCAGCAGCTCTTGGGGGGACTTCAAAAACATTCAGTACTTC. It encodes CASSSWGDFKNIQYF.

This clonotype was found a few times. The chain couples TRBV4-1 to TRBJ2-5, with 9 bases matching TRBD1. The J segment lost 4 bases and the V segment lost 3 bases, leaving 3 bases of the junction unmatched. The CDR3 runs 14 residues. The V gene's germline CDR1 is MGHRA and CDR2 YSYEKL. The CDR3 bases are TGCGCCAGCAGCCAGGACAGGGGCCCAGAGACCCAGTACTTC. Translating gives CASSQDRGPETQYF.

This clonotype was observed at least ten times. The chain couples TRBV5-1 to TRBJ2-5; D perhaps matches TRBD1 (6 bases). The CDR3 totals 15 residues. CDR1 is SGHRS and CDR2 is YFSETQ in the germline V gene. V was clipped by 4 bases and J by 2 bases, with 15 bases between them. CDR3 nucleotides: TGCGCCAGCAGCCCACAAAGGACAGCGCAAGAGACCCAGTACTTC. Amino acids: CASSPQRTAQETQYF.

There are many counts of this clonotype. A read error may explain this, as a much larger clone is one base away. The rearrangement uses TRBV7-6 and TRBJ2-3; 7 bases are a match to TRBD2. CDR1 and CDR2 (germline): SGHVS, FNYEAQ. V was clipped by 1 base and J by 14 bases; unmatched bases: 21. CDR3 length equals 17 residues. CDR3 DNA: TGTGCCAGCAGCTTAGGAGCTAGCGGAGTGAACACCGGGGAGCTGTATTTT. Encoded protein: CASSLGASGVNTGELYF.

This clonotype was found once. A much larger clonotype is one base distant, so this may be a read error. The rearrangement joins TRBV10-3 to TRBJ2-2, with D possibly being TRBD1 or TRBD2 (5 bases each). Trimming cost V 6 bases and J 3 bases, with 11 bases left between them. The CDR3 sequence is 14 residues long. CDR1 ENHRY and CDR2 SYGVKD come from the germline V gene. The CDR3 is CAISRDLDTGELFF. The CDR3 bases are TGTGCCATCAGCCGGGACCTGGACACCGGGGAGCTGTTTTTT.

This clonotype has a count of ten or more. The chain links TRBV10-2 to TRBJ2-5, with D possibly matching TRBD1 (6 bases). The length of the CDR3 is 13 residues. With 3 bases removed from V and 5 bases from J, the gap between germline ends came to 10 bases. Germline V gene lookup returns CDR1 WSHSY and CDR2 SAAADI. The CDR3 nucleotides are TGCGCCAGCAGTGACAGGGGCCGGGAGACCCAGTACTTC. Translated, it gives CASSDRGRETQYF.

The chain links TRBV7-8 to TRBJ2-5, with 9 nucleotides matching TRBD1. V lost 2 bases to trimming and J lost 2 bases; unmatched junction nucleotides: 12. This CDR3 is built from 18 residues. Germline lookup yields CDR1 SGHVS and CDR2 FQNEAQ. In DNA, the CDR3 is TGTGCCAGCAGCTTAATATTGGTCGGGGACAGGGCACAAGAGACCCAGTACTTC. Residues: CASSLILVGDRAQETQYF. Drawing the rest from reference TRBV7-8 and TRBJ2-5, the complete variable domain is GAGVSQSPRYKVAKRGQDVALRCDPISGHVSLFWYQQALGQGPEFLTYFQNEAQLDKSGLPSDRFFAERPEGSVSTLKIQRTQQEDSAVYLCASSLILVGDRAQETQYFGPGTRLLVL.

This rearrangement joins TRBV5-1 to TRBJ2-2; either TRBD1 or TRBD2 may fit D (5 bases each). The CDR3 contains 16 residues. The V gene lost 4 bases and the J gene lost 1 base, with 14 bases spanning the gap. Per germline, CDR1 SGHRS and CDR2 YFSETQ. The CDR3 spells CASSPIGAGNTGELFF. The CDR3 DNA reads as TGCGCCAGCAGCCCTATCGGGGCGGGGAACACCGGGGAGCTGTTTTTT.

Worth noting for this clonotype: A clone one base away is much larger, so this may be a read error. The chain joins TRBV19 to TRBJ2-3; D might be TRBD2 (5 bases). Germline V gene lookup returns CDR1 LNHDA and CDR2 SQIVND (reference sequence). The CDR3 contains 14 residues. The CDR3 region is CASSIRAGVDKQYF. The CDR3 DNA reads as TGTGCCAGTAGTATCCGGGCCGGGGTAGATAAGCAGTATTTT.

The CDR3 loop is CASSENWEGGNTIYF. The CDR3 region has the DNA TGTGCCAGCAGTGAGAATTGGGAGGGTGGAAACACCATATATTTT. The chain combines TRBV6-2 or TRBV6-3 with TRBJ1-3; the D is unclear. V lost 5 bases, J lost 3 bases, and 14 bases lay in between. The CDR3 is 15 amino acids. Germline values: CDR1 MNHEY, CDR2 SVGEGT.

This clonotype was recorded only once. V gene TRBV25-1 combines with J gene TRBJ2-5, with D hard to call. Germline-derived CDR1 and CDR2 are MGHDK and SYGVNS. The V end lost 5 bases, the J end lost 5 bases, and 12 bases lay between the germline ends. The CDR3 length is 13 residues. The CDR3 nucleotides read TGTGCCAGCAGTTTACTCTCGGGCGAGACCCAGTACTTC. It encodes CASSLLSGETQYF.

This clonotype is labeled as large. The gene calls are TRBV7-6 and TRBJ2-3; D is perhaps TRBD1 (5 bases). Trimming took off 3 bases at V and 4 bases at J, with 14 bases between the two ends. The CDR3 loop spans 15 amino acids. CDR1 is SGHVS and CDR2 is FNYEAQ in the germline V gene. The DNA for the CDR3 is TGTGCCAGCAGCTTTGGAGCCCAGGGCGCAGATACGCAGTATTTT. The encoded protein is CASSFGAQGADTQYF.

The chain joins TRBV28 to TRBJ2-1; 12 bases line up with TRBD2. The end of the DNA is better explained by TRBJ2-7, so the J call may be wrong. Germline CDR1 is MDHEN and CDR2 is SYDVKM. This CDR3 region has 13 residues. CDR3 in amino acids: CASTLAGGNEQYF. The CDR3 DNA reads TGTGCCAGCACTCTAGCGGGAGGGAACGAGCAGTACTTC.

This clonotype was detected a few times. J is TRBJ2-7 and V is TRBV7-9; D gene uncertain. CDR1 SEHNR and CDR2 FQNEAQ come from the germline V gene (reference sequence). This CDR3 is built from 11 residues. Deletions cut 5 bases from V and 5 bases from J, with 7 bases between. The CDR3 reads CASSPQDEQYF. Here the CDR3 DNA reads TGTGCCAGCAGCCCCCAGGACGAGCAGTACTTC.

This clonotype has just one count. This chain connects TRBV7-2 to TRBJ2-5, with D uncertain. The DNA matches TRBJ2-1 better at its end, which makes the J call doubtful. The CDR3 has 14 amino acids. CDR1 is SGHTA, CDR2 FQGNSA, per germline. The CDR3 sequence is CASSYPGGLNEQFF. Here the CDR3 DNA reads TGTGCCAGCAGCTACCCCGGTGGCCTGAATGAGCAGTTCTTC.